The 16 T cell receptor beta chains given below trace back to one sample, sequenced in a study of Graves' ophthalmopathy and Graves' hyperthyroidism. As the template, RNA transcripts were used to amplify TCR beta CDR3 regions. HTBI primers were employed in first-round RT-PCR, then a second-round multiplex PCR followed. Each CDR3 protein gets one entry after TCRdb re-called the multiplex PCR reads with MiXCR. The sample lists over a million distinct CDR3 sequences, less than 45% occurring once. What was sequenced was peripheral blood or thyroid tissue (not recorded which). The receptors were sampled from an adult man with Graves' hyperthyroidism.

As for this clonotype: One end of the junction varies from germline; a read error may be responsible. This chain uses TRBV29-1 with TRBJ1-1, with D tentatively TRBD1 (5 bases). Germline V lookup: CDR1 SQVTM, CDR2 ANQGSEA. The CDR3 extends over 11 amino acids. This CDR3 reads CSRGAHTEAFF. The DNA of the CDR3 is TGCAGCAGAGGGGCGCACACTGAAGCCTTCTTT. Looking up the rest from reference TRBV29-1 and TRBJ1-1 gives the full variable domain: SAVISQKPSRDICQRGTSLTIQCQVDSQVTMMFWYRQQPGQSLTLIATANQGSEATYESGFVIDKFPISRPNLTFSTLTVSNMSPEDSSIYLCSRGAHTEAFFGQGTRLTVV.

In this sample, this clonotype turned up a few times. This chain links TRBV6-2 or TRBV6-3 with TRBJ1-5, with 7 bases matching TRBD1. J was trimmed by 1 base and V by 3 bases; bases with no gene match: 6. The germline CDR1 and CDR2 sequences are MNHEY and SVGEGT. The CDR3 length is 16 residues. The CDR3 nucleotides read TGTGCCAGCAGTTATTCAGGGGGAGTGAGCAATCAGCCCCAGCATTTT. Protein product: CASSYSGGVSNQPQHF.

This clonotype has at least ten counts. The chain recombines TRBV29-1 with TRBJ1-2, with TRBD1 identical over 9 bases. In germline, CDR1 is SQVTM, CDR2 ANQGSEA. CDR3 length equals 13 residues. J lost 3 bases, V lost 3 bases, and 2 bases had no gene match. CDR3 sequence reads: CSVERTGDYGYTF. The CDR3, as DNA: TGCAGCGTTGAGAGGACAGGGGACTATGGCTACACCTTC.

In its sample, this clonotype was seen many times. The chain couples TRBV11-2 to TRBJ2-5, with a tentative D call TRBD2 (7 bases). The germline gives CDR1 SGHAT, CDR2 FQNNGV. Trimming removed 2 bases at V and 1 base at J, with 11 bases between. CDR3 length: 15 amino acids. CDR3 nucleotides: TGTGCCAGCAGCTTATGGGGGGGCCGCCAAGAGACCCAGTACTTC. Its translation is CASSLWGGRQETQYF.

V is TRBV25-1 and J is TRBJ1-4; D remains ambiguous. V lost 1 base and J 7 bases, leaving 10 bases between the germline ends. From germline, CDR1 is MGHDK and CDR2 SYGVNS. The CDR3 covers 14 residues. CDR3 amino acids: CASSESRASEKLFF. CDR3 nucleotides: TGTGCCAGCAGTGAATCACGGGCGTCTGAAAAACTGTTTTTT.

J is TRBJ2-7 and V is TRBV10-3, with 9 nucleotides matching TRBD2. The J call may be in error: the DNA end matches TRBJ2-1 better. The CDR3 consists of 13 residues. CDR1 and CDR2 from the germline V gene are ENHRY and SYGVKD. The CDR3 is CAITAGGPGEQFF. Written as DNA, the CDR3 is TGTGCCATCACGGCGGGGGGGCCTGGAGAGCAGTTCTTC.

This clonotype has a count of ten or more. The J gene is TRBJ1-5, the V gene TRBV7-2; D gene uncertain. V was pared by 1 base and J by 5 bases, with 6 bases between. This CDR3 is built from 13 residues. Per the germline V gene, CDR1 is SGHTA and CDR2 is FQGNSA. The CDR3 spells CASSLVVDQPQHF. Here the CDR3 DNA reads TGTGCCAGCAGCTTAGTGGTCGATCAGCCCCAGCATTTT.

In this sample, this clonotype turned up a few times. This chain uses TRBV4-3 with TRBJ1-4, with D possibly TRBD1 on 5 matching bases. The CDR3 sequence is 15 residues long. Trimming removed 3 bases at V and 8 bases at J, with 16 bases between. The V gene's germline CDR1 is LGHNA and CDR2 YSLEER. The CDR3 here is CASSHAFHSGEKLFF. The CDR3 nucleotides read TGCGCCAGCAGCCATGCTTTTCACTCAGGGGAAAAACTGTTTTTT.

This clonotype was found many times. This chain connects TRBV14 to TRBJ1-5; 8 bases map to TRBD1. This CDR3 is built from 17 residues. Germline CDR1 reads SGHDN; CDR2 reads FVKESK. V shed 1 base, J shed 1 base, and the junction held 6 bases outside the gene matches. CDR3 region: CASSQATGGTSNQPQHF. The DNA for the CDR3 is TGTGCCAGCAGCCAAGCAACAGGGGGAACCAGCAATCAGCCCCAGCATTTT. The complete variable domain, with remaining parts taken from reference TRBV14 and TRBJ1-5, reads EAGVTQFPSHSVIEKGQTVTLRCDPISGHDNLYWYRRVMGKEIKFLLHFVKESKQDESGMPNNRFLAERTGGTYSTLKVQPAELEDSGVYFCASSQATGGTSNQPQHFGDGTRLSIL.

This clonotype has just a few counts. CDR3 residues: CASTTVNTEAFF. CDR3 DNA sequence: TGTGCCAGTACAACGGTGAACACTGAAGCTTTCTTT. The chain employs TRBV6-2 or TRBV6-3 and TRBJ1-1; D gene ambiguous. V lost 9 bases and J lost 0, with 8 bases in between. CDR1 MNHEY and CDR2 SVGEGT come from the germline V gene. This CDR3 is built from 12 residues.

This clonotype came up many times. CDR3 nucleotides: TGTGCCACCAGCAGAGTTGGGGAGGCTAACTATGGCTACACCTTC. Protein product: CATSRVGEANYGYTF. The chain is built from TRBV15 and TRBJ1-2; D not resolved. This CDR3 region has 15 residues. V shed 1 base and J shed 0 bases, with 9 bases lying between them. Germline CDR1 is LNHNV and CDR2 is YYDKDF (reference sequence).

This clonotype was observed at least ten times. The chain couples TRBV2 to TRBJ2-7, with 9 bases identical to TRBD1. The CDR3 has 17 residues. Germline values: CDR1 SNHLY, CDR2 FYNNEI. The V segment lost 5 bases and the J segment 0 bases; nucleotides outside the gene matches: 11. The CDR3 DNA reads TGTGCCAGCAGTCACAGGACAGGGGCGAGAGTCTCCTACGAGCAGTACTTC. This translates into CASSHRTGARVSYEQYF.

This clonotype was counted ten times or more. The V gene is TRBV10-3, the J gene TRBJ2-2, with 12 bases matching TRBD2. V lost 6 bases and J lost 4; bases outside the gene matches: 9. Germline loops: CDR1 ENHRY, CDR2 SYGVKD. The CDR3 has 17 amino acids. The CDR3 DNA reads TGTGCCATCAGCAAAGGTGGGACTAGCGGGCCCACCGGGGAGCTGTTTTTT. This sequence encodes CAISKGGTSGPTGELFF.

A word on this clonotype: Because it lacks the conserved phenylalanine or tryptophan at the end, this CDR3 is likely a read error. The limits of the CDR3 on the DNA are not certain, so only TCRdb's listed CDR3 is given. The chain links TRBV7-2 to TRBJ1-2; the D call TRBD1 from the table was never checked on the DNA. From its first to its last residue, the CDR3 has 11 amino acids. CDR1 and CDR2 (germline): SGHTA, FQGNSA. The CDR3 loop reads CASSARGGCTL.

This clonotype came up many times. The V gene is TRBV12-3 or TRBV12-4, the J gene TRBJ1-1; TRBD1 might be the D (5 bases). CDR3 length equals 15 residues. V lost 4 bases and J 2 bases, leaving 14 bases between the germline ends. This CDR3 is CASSSPRDLNTEAFF. For the CDR3, the DNA is TGTGCCAGCAGTTCGCCCAGGGACTTAAACACTGAAGCTTTCTTT.

This CDR3 is CASSQDPGYLSSPLHF. CDR3 bases: TGTGCCAGCAGCCAAGATCCAGGTTATCTGTCTTCACCCCTCCACTTT. The chain recombines TRBV4-2 with TRBJ1-6; D is unclear. The germline V and J ends were trimmed by 0 bases and 9 bases, with 15 bases remaining between them. The CDR3 sequence is 16 residues long. Per germline, CDR1 LGHNA and CDR2 YNFKEQ.